This T cell receptor (beta chain) was retrieved from a study of T cells in localized non-small cell lung cancer. The data were produced by immunoSEQ multiplex PCR, yet TCRdb's version contains in-frame clones alone and is incomplete. The sample contains around 140,000 clones, around 89% of which appear only once. In its sample, this clone was seen a few times. CDR3 size: 12 residues. Trimming shortened V by 1 base and J by 7 bases, and 8 bases separated the two germline ends. From germline, CDR1 is SGHKS and CDR2 YYEKEE (reference sequence). The genes are TRBV5-5 and TRBJ1-1, with D possibly matching TRBD1 (5 bases). Specimen: peripheral blood, collected before any cancer treatment. This clonotype was obtained from a female donor older than 55 with stage I lung adenocarcinoma. The CDR3 coding sequence is TGTGCCAGCAGCTTGCGCACAGGTGAAGCTTTCTTT. Translating it yields CASSLRTGEAFF.